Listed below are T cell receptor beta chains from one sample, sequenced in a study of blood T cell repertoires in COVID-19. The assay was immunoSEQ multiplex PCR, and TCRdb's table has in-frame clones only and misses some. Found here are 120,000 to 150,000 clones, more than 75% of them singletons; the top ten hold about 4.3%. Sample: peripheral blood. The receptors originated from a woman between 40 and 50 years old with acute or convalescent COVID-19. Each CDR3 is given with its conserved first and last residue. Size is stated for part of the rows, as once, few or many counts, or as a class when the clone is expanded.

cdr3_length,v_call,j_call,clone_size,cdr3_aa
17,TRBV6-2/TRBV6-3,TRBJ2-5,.,CASSYSRTSGVQETQYF
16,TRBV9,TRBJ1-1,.,CASSVGTGMGYTEAFF
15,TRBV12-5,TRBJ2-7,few,CASGPGTGVFYEQYF
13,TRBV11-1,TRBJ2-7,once,CASMWTELYEQYF
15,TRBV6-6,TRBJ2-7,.,CASSYSVRGPYEQYF
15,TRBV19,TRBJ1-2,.,CASSMAGGLNYGYTF
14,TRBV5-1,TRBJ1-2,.,CASSPGQGNYGYTF
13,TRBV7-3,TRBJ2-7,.,CASSLHRGYEQYF
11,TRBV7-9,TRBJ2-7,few,CASSSDYEQYF
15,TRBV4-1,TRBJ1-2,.,CASSQLQGDFYGYTF
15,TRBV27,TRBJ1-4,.,CATRAGQGASEKLFF
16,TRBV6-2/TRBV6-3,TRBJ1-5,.,CASSPTGRSSNQPQHF
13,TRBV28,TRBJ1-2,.,CASSSGAGLGYTF
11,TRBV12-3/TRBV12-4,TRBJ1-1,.,CASSYGIVAFF
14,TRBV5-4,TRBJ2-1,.,CASSFDPGGAWQFF
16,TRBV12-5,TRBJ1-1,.,CASGLVQVGVHTEAFF
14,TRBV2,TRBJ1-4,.,CASSPGTVLEKLFF
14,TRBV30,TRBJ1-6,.,CAWRQGAGNSPLHF
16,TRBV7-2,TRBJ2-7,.,CASSLVGGAPGAEQYF
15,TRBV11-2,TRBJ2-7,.,CASSPLGGRGDEQYF
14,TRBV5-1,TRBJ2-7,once,CASNPLAGGYEQYF
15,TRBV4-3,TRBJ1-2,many,CASSQGPSSNYGYTF
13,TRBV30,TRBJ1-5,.,CAWSEGEGQPQHF
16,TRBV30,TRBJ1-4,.,CAWSVRELYWNEKLFF
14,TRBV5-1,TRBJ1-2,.,CASSPQGSNYGYTF
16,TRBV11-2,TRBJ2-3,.,CASSSYQGINTDTQYF
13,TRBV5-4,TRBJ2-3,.,CASSVDKTDTQYF